The next 19 T cell receptor beta chains were all read from a single sample in a study of human T cells and chemical hapten exposure. Regarding time point: pre-sensitization, week 0. Sample treatment: therapeutic diphenylcyclopropenone sensitization with weekly scalp DPC. Each CDR3 protein gets one entry after TCRdb re-called the RACE reads with MiXCR. The sample yields 240,000 or so distinct CDR3 sequences, about 8.1% seen once. The source was whole blood, collected in connection with sensitization to the hapten diphenylcyclopropenone (DPC). The receptor source for this set is a woman in her thirties or forties with alopecia areata. Some clones in this sample may be carry-over from other donors' samples.

This clonotype has just a few counts. The rearrangement joins TRBV3-1 to TRBJ1-3; unclear D gene. In germline, CDR1 is LGHDT, CDR2 YNNKEL (reference sequence). This CDR3 is built from 17 residues. Trimming cost V 4 bases and J 0 bases, with 16 bases left between them. CDR3 DNA: TGTGCCAGCAGCCCACGGATAGGGCAGGACTCTGGAAACACCATATATTTT. It encodes CASSPRIGQDSGNTIYF.

The chain combines TRBV9 with TRBJ2-5; 13 nucleotides agree with TRBD2. Per germline, CDR1 SGDLS and CDR2 YYNGEE. This CDR3 has 15 residues. With V trimmed by 3 bases and J by 1 base, 0 bases remained unmatched. The DNA of the CDR3 is TGTGCCAGCAGCGGACTAGCGGGAGGCCAAGAGACCCAGTACTTC. It codes for CASSGLAGGQETQYF.

This clonotype was counted between two and nine times. As DNA, the CDR3 is TGTGCCAGCAGCCAAGAGACAGGGGCTTTCTTT. This sequence encodes CASSQETGAFF. The chain is built from TRBV3-1 and TRBJ1-1; 7 nucleotides align to TRBD1. Germline V CDR1 and CDR2: LGHDT, YNNKEL (reference sequence). This CDR3 comprises 11 residues. Trimming took 0 bases from V and 11 from J; bases not matched to a gene: 0.

The rearrangement joins TRBV6-5 to TRBJ1-1, with 7 bases aligning to TRBD1. This CDR3 is 13 amino acids long. After removal of 8 bases from V and 7 bases from J, the junction contained 10 bases not matched to a gene. Germline CDR1 is MNHEY and CDR2 is SVGAGI. CDR3 bases: TGTGCCAGCGCCCGGGGACAGCCTTTTGAAGCTTTCTTT. Translation gives CASARGQPFEAFF.

This clonotype has at least ten counts. V gene TRBV15 combines with J gene TRBJ2-2, with 12 nucleotides matching TRBD2. J was trimmed by 6 bases and V by 3 bases; bases with no gene match: 11. Per the germline V gene, CDR1 is LNHNV and CDR2 is YYDKDF (reference sequence). The CDR3 is made up of 18 amino acids. The CDR3 loop reads CATSRNPLGTSGPGELFF. CDR3 sequence (DNA): TGTGCCACCAGCAGGAATCCCCTCGGGACTAGCGGGCCCGGGGAGCTGTTTTTT.

Only a few counts were recorded for this clonotype. The V gene is TRBV6-1, the J gene TRBJ1-1, with D possibly TRBD1 on 5 matching bases. V lost 1 base, J lost 9 bases, and 15 bases lay in between. The germline CDR1 and CDR2 sequences are MNHNS and SASEGT. The CDR3 is 14 amino acids. CDR3 sequence (DNA): TGTGCCAGCAGTGAAGTGCCCAGGGCAGGGAAAGCTTTCTTT. Protein sequence: CASSEVPRAGKAFF.

This clonotype was detected only a few times. The J gene is TRBJ2-7, the V gene TRBV28; 9 bases agree with TRBD2. Unmatched junction bases numbered 8, after V lost 8 bases and J lost 0 bases. CDR3 size: 15 residues. Germline V CDR1 and CDR2: MDHEN, SYDVKM. The DNA for the CDR3 is TGTGCCAGCCCCGCCGCGGGGGGGGGCTCCTACGAGCAGTACTTC. Residues: CASPAAGGGSYEQYF.

The rearrangement links TRBV2 to TRBJ2-5, with D maybe TRBD2 (6 bases). The CDR3 totals 15 residues. Germline loops: CDR1 SNHLY, CDR2 FYNNEI. V was clipped by 6 bases and J by 4 bases, with 18 bases between them. CDR3 bases: TGTGCCAGCAGCGGGGACTGGAACCCCGGAGAGACCCAGTACTTC. It is translated as CASSGDWNPGETQYF.

The rearrangement uses TRBV5-1 and TRBJ2-7; either TRBD1 or TRBD2 may fit D (5 bases each). Germline V lookup: CDR1 SGHRS, CDR2 YFSETQ. The CDR3 length is 14 residues. V was shortened by 6 bases and J by 0 bases, with 13 bases between the two germline ends. CDR3 protein: CASKGEPSSYEQYF. DNA for the CDR3: TGCGCCAGCAAAGGGGAGCCGAGCTCCTACGAGCAGTACTTC.

This clonotype appeared a few times. V is TRBV4-1 and J is TRBJ2-2; 7 positions match TRBD1. This CDR3 comprises 16 residues. V gave up 4 bases and J gave up 4 bases; unmatched junction bases: 9. CDR1 is MGHRA, CDR2 YSYEKL, per germline. DNA of the CDR3: TGCGCCAGCAGCCGAATAGACAGGGCTCGCACCGGGGAGCTGTTTTTT. Translated, it gives CASSRIDRARTGELFF.

The genes are TRBV27 and TRBJ1-1; D uncertain. Germline CDR1 reads MNHEY; CDR2 reads SMNVEV (reference sequence). V lost 4 bases, J lost 5 bases, and 14 bases lay in between. The CDR3 contains 14 residues. In DNA, the CDR3 is TGTGCCAGCAGTTACTGGGGAAGGAGGACTGAAGCTTTCTTT. It codes for CASSYWGRRTEAFF.

At least ten counts were recorded for this clonotype. The chain has TRBV2 and TRBJ2-3, with TRBD2 as a possible D gene (6 bases). V dropped 4 bases and J dropped 14 bases, with 19 bases sitting between them. The CDR3 contains 13 residues. Germline-derived CDR1 and CDR2 are SNHLY and FYNNEI. This chain's CDR3 is CASSANPEGPRYF. Here the CDR3 DNA reads TGTGCCAGCAGTGCGAACCCGGAGGGCCCCCGGTATTTT.

The CDR3 DNA is TGCAGTGTTTCCGGGACGGCTTACACTGAAGCTTTCTTT. As protein: CSVSGTAYTEAFF. The chain uses TRBV20-1 and TRBJ1-1, with D possibly being TRBD1 (5 bases). There are 13 residues in the CDR3. Trimming shortened V by 7 bases and J by 3 bases, and 15 bases separated the two germline ends. Germline values: CDR1 DFQATT, CDR2 SNEGSKA (reference sequence).

At least ten counts were recorded for this clonotype. This chain links TRBV28 with TRBJ1-5, with 8 bases lining up with TRBD1. The CDR3 consists of 15 residues. In germline, CDR1 is MDHEN, CDR2 SYDVKM. With 3 bases clipped from V and 7 bases from J, the junction kept 8 bases outside the gene matches. The CDR3 region has the DNA TGTGCCAGCAGTTTGGGTACAGGGGGAAGGCAGCCCCAGCATTTT. It translates to CASSLGTGGRQPQHF.

This clonotype appeared many times. The V gene is TRBV6-6, the J gene TRBJ2-5, with TRBD2 matching over 10 bases. The CDR3 is made up of 18 amino acids. V gave up 4 bases and J gave up 2 bases; unmatched junction bases: 13. Germline V lookup: CDR1 MNHNY, CDR2 SVGAGI (reference sequence). CDR3 protein: CASSSTWGSGRIQETQYF. In DNA form, the CDR3 reads TGTGCCAGCAGTTCAACCTGGGGTAGCGGGAGGATACAAGAGACCCAGTACTTC.

The table lists this clonotype with a few counts. This rearrangement joins TRBV12-3 or TRBV12-4 to TRBJ2-5, with 8 bases fitting TRBD1. This CDR3 is 14 amino acids long. With 1 base clipped from V and 4 bases from J, the junction kept 2 bases outside the gene matches. CDR3 loop: CASSLGTGSETQYF. The CDR3, as DNA: TGTGCCAGCAGTTTAGGGACAGGGTCAGAGACCCAGTACTTC.

This clonotype has more than one count but fewer than ten. The chain is built from TRBV10-3 and TRBJ2-4; 11 bases line up with TRBD2. The junction had 2 bases not matched to a gene; V was cut back by 4 bases and J by 0 bases. The germline CDR1 and CDR2 sequences are ENHRY and SYGVKD. This CDR3 is 16 amino acids long. The CDR3 bases are TGTGCCATCAGTGCGGGACTAGCGGTAGCCAAAAACATTCAGTACTTC. It encodes CAISAGLAVAKNIQYF.

This chain connects TRBV18 to TRBJ2-2, with D perhaps TRBD2 (5 bases). V gave up 2 bases and J gave up 7 bases, with 11 bases separating them. Germline V CDR1 and CDR2: KGHSH, LQKENI. The CDR3 extends over 14 amino acids. CDR3 DNA: TGTGCCAGCTCACCAGACCTAGCTCACGGGGAGCTGTTTTTT. Protein product: CASSPDLAHGELFF.

This clonotype was detected only a few times. This chain uses TRBV3-1 with TRBJ2-5; TRBD1 or TRBD2 may be the D gene (5 bases each). V lost 0 bases, J lost 9 bases, and 8 bases lay in between. This CDR3 has 12 residues. The germline V gene has CDR1 LGHDT and CDR2 YNNKEL (reference sequence). CDR3 nucleotides: TGTGCCAGCAGCCAAGATCCGGGACCCCAGTACTTC. Its translation: CASSQDPGPQYF.